These 29 T cell receptor beta chains were all obtained from the same sample, sequenced in a study of T cell changes during pregnancy in multiple sclerosis. Sequenced by immunoSEQ multiplex PCR; TCRdb stores in-frame clones only, minus some. This sample has 60,000 to 70,000 clones, with approximately 90% found just once. The sample was peripheral blood, taken in the second trimester of pregnancy. Source of these receptors: a female donor with multiple sclerosis, enrolled in a pregnancy study.

V is TRBV5-1 and J is TRBJ2-5; D is perhaps TRBD2 (6 bases). Trimming shortened V by 3 bases and J by 3 bases, and 9 bases separated the two germline ends. The CDR3 sequence is 13 residues long. Germline CDR1 SGHRS, CDR2 YFSETQ. The CDR3 nucleotides read TGCGCCAGCAGCTGGCCGGGGGAAGAGACCCAGTACTTC. Amino acids: CASSWPGEETQYF.

The rearrangement links TRBV18 to TRBJ2-5; 7 bases match TRBD1. The junction had 1 base not matched to a gene; V was cut back by 4 bases and J by 2 bases. This CDR3 comprises 13 residues. Germline CDR1 is KGHSH and CDR2 is LQKENI. Here the CDR3 reads CASSLGQQETQYF. CDR3 DNA sequence: TGTGCCAGCTCACTGGGACAGCAAGAGACCCAGTACTTC.

In DNA, the CDR3 is TGTGCCAGCAGCTGGCGGACTAGCGGGGGCACAGATACGCAGTATTTT. Translating gives CASSWRTSGGTDTQYF. V is TRBV7-2 and J is TRBJ2-3; TRBD2 matches 12 bases. CDR3 length: 16 amino acids. The V segment lost 4 bases and the J segment 1 base; nucleotides outside the gene matches: 3. Germline CDR1 is SGHTA and CDR2 is FQGNSA.

The chain's CDR3 is CASSHRTGDTEAFF. The DNA of the CDR3 is TGTGCCAGCAGCCACAGGACAGGAGACACTGAAGCTTTCTTT. The chain joins TRBV7-6 to TRBJ1-1; the match to TRBD1 covers 7 bases. From germline, CDR1 is SGHVS and CDR2 FNYEAQ. This CDR3 has 14 residues. V dropped 5 bases and J dropped 3; count of bases not matched to a gene: 6.

The chain employs TRBV30 and TRBJ1-1, with D maybe TRBD1 (5 bases). CDR3 length: 12 residues. Per the germline V gene, CDR1 is GTSNPN and CDR2 is SVGIG (reference sequence). V was clipped by 4 bases and J by 7 bases, with 13 bases between them. The CDR3, as DNA: TGTGCCTGGAATTCTGGGGCGGTTGAAGCTTTCTTT. Its protein product is CAWNSGAVEAFF. Combining the CDR3 with reference TRBV30 and TRBJ1-1 gives the whole variable domain SQTIHQWPATLVQPVGSPLSLECTVEGTSNPNLYWYRQAAGRGLQLLFYSVGIGQISSEVPQNLSASRPQDRQFILSSKKLLLSDSGFYLCAWNSGAVEAFFGQGTRLTVV.

This chain joins TRBV21-1 and TRBJ1-2; the tabulated D call, TRBD1, remains unverified against the DNA. TRBV21-1 is a pseudogene locus. This CDR3 region has 15 residues. CDR3 amino acids: CASSPAGTGFYGYTF. The CDR3, as DNA: TGTGCCAGCTCGCCCGCCGGGACAGGATTTTATGGCTACACCTTC.

The chain carries TRBV11-3 and TRBJ1-3, with 10 bases fitting TRBD1. The CDR3 sequence is 16 residues long. Trimming removed 4 bases from V and 3 bases from J; junction bases left unmatched: 6. Germline loops: CDR1 SGHNT, CDR2 YENEEA. The CDR3, as DNA: TGTGCCAGCAGCTCCACCGGGACAGGGGTTGGAAACACCATATATTTT. Translating it yields CASSSTGTGVGNTIYF.

The chain carries TRBV7-2 and TRBJ2-5, with D uncertain. Between the trimmed V and J ends, which lost 5 bases and 4 bases, there was a span of 17 bases. CDR1 and CDR2 (germline): SGHTA, FQGNSA. This CDR3 is 15 amino acids long. Here the CDR3 reads CASSTVGPFGETQYF. The CDR3 DNA is TGTGCCAGCAGCACAGTGGGTCCATTTGGAGAGACCCAGTACTTC.

V usage is TRBV27 and J usage is TRBJ1-1; a possible D gene is TRBD1 (5 bases). V lost 7 bases, J lost 4 bases, and 10 bases lay in between. Germline V gives CDR1 MNHEY, CDR2 SMNVEV (reference sequence). The CDR3 runs to 12 residues. The CDR3 reads CASKMGGTEAFF. In DNA form, the CDR3 reads TGTGCCAGCAAAATGGGGGGCACTGAAGCTTTCTTT.

This chain connects TRBV6-4 to TRBJ1-5, with TRBD1 identical over 10 bases. The CDR3 is 16 residues long. The V and J ends lost 7 bases and 2 bases, in that order; junction bases with no gene match: 8. In germline, CDR1 is MRHNA, CDR2 SNTAGT. The CDR3 bases are TGTGCCAGCAACCGAGACAGGGGGCCTGGCAATCAGCCCCAGCATTTT. It specifies CASNRDRGPGNQPQHF.

This chain links TRBV5-4 with TRBJ2-2; 9 positions agree with TRBD1. Germline V CDR1 and CDR2: SGHNT, YYREEE (reference sequence). The CDR3 extends over 15 amino acids. Trimming at V came to 3 bases and at J to 5 bases, leaving 5 bases not matched to a gene. CDR3 coding DNA: TGTGCCAGCAGCTCCGGGACAGGGTTTACCGGGGAGCTGTTTTTT. Translated: CASSSGTGFTGELFF. Drawing the rest from reference TRBV5-4 and TRBJ2-2, the complete variable domain is ETGVTQSPTHLIKTRGQQVTLRCSSQSGHNTVSWYQQALGQGPQFIFQYYREEENGRGNFPPRFSGLQFPNYSSELNVNALELDDSALYLCASSSGTGFTGELFFGEGSRLTVL.

The chain links TRBV13 to TRBJ1-1; TRBD1 matches at 10 bases. The V segment lost 2 bases and the J segment 2 bases; nucleotides outside the gene matches: 5. The CDR3 is 16 amino acids. Germline V gives CDR1 PRHDT, CDR2 FYEKMQ (reference sequence). The CDR3 DNA follows: TGTGCCAGCAGCTTAAGTGGACAGGGGGGAAACACTGAAGCTTTCTTT. This encodes CASSLSGQGGNTEAFF.

The chain uses TRBV7-9 and TRBJ2-1; a possible D gene is TRBD2 (6 bases). The germline V and J ends were trimmed by 5 bases and 9 bases, with 23 bases remaining between them. Germline lookup yields CDR1 SEHNR and CDR2 FQNEAQ (reference sequence). This CDR3 has 16 amino acids. As DNA, the CDR3 is TGTGCCAGCAGCCTAAGAGGTAGCGGACTAATCGGTGAGCAGTTCTTC. This gives the protein CASSLRGSGLIGEQFF.

This clone was recorded once. The rearrangement links TRBV5-4 to TRBJ2-5; D might be TRBD2 (5 bases). The CDR3 length is 15 residues. V was trimmed by 2 bases and J by 1 base, leaving 12 bases between them. Germline V gene lookup returns CDR1 SGHNT and CDR2 YYREEE (reference sequence). CDR3 residues: CASSFGGRGQETQYF. The CDR3 DNA is TGTGCCAGCAGCTTTGGAGGTCGGGGCCAAGAGACCCAGTACTTC.

V and J are TRBV19 and TRBJ2-7; 7 positions agree with TRBD1. Trimming cost V 5 bases and J 3 bases; bases outside gene matches: 1. Germline values: CDR1 LNHDA, CDR2 SQIVND (reference sequence). CDR3 length equals 12 residues. The CDR3 reads CASSSGGYEQYF. The CDR3 region has the DNA TGTGCCAGTAGTTCAGGGGGCTACGAGCAGTACTTC.

This chain uses TRBV4-1 with TRBJ2-7; a possible D gene is TRBD2 (5 bases). Germline CDR1 and CDR2: MGHRA and YSYEKL. The CDR3 consists of 17 residues. V lost 2 bases, J lost 0 bases, and 17 bases lay in between. The CDR3 DNA follows: TGCGCCAGCAGCCAACAAATAAGCGGCGAGAGCTCCTACGAGCAGTACTTC. As protein: CASSQQISGESSYEQYF.

The V gene is TRBV2, the J gene TRBJ2-7; 8 nucleotides match TRBD1. In germline, CDR1 is SNHLY, CDR2 FYNNEI. The J segment lost 6 bases and the V segment lost 6 bases, leaving 4 bases of the junction unmatched. CDR3 length: 12 amino acids. The CDR3 loop reads CASRADRAEQYF. DNA for the CDR3: TGTGCCAGCAGAGCGGACAGGGCCGAGCAGTACTTC.

This chain joins TRBV4-1 and TRBJ2-5, with TRBD1 matching 8 bases. V was clipped by 0 bases and J by 5 bases; unmatched bases: 2. Germline CDR1 reads MGHRA; CDR2 reads YSYEKL. CDR3 length equals 14 residues. Here the CDR3 DNA reads TGCGCCAGCAGCCAAGACAGGGGGCAGGAGACCCAGTACTTC. Translating it yields CASSQDRGQETQYF.

This clone was picked up one time. J is TRBJ1-6 and V is TRBV4-3; D is perhaps TRBD1 (5 bases). The CDR3 has 16 residues. Germline V gives CDR1 LGHNA, CDR2 YSLEER. The V end was cut by 4 bases, the J end by 7 bases, with 17 bases between. The DNA of the CDR3 is TGCGCCAGCAGCCGCTTTGGTGGGACTGTGAATTCACCCCTCCACTTT. Translated, it gives CASSRFGGTVNSPLHF.

In the case of this clone: The junction departs from the called germline gene at one end, perhaps through a read error. Other nucleotide sequences in the sample specify the same CDR3. The V call is TRBV9, the J call TRBJ1-6; tentatively, D is TRBD1 (5 bases). Germline V CDR1 and CDR2: SGDLS, YYNGEE. The CDR3 covers 15 residues. The CDR3: CASSVAGRELSPLHF. In DNA form, the CDR3 reads TGTGCCAGCAGTGTAGCGGGCAGGGAATTATCACCCCTCCACTTT.

The rearrangement links TRBV7-8 to TRBJ1-6; 7 bases match TRBD1. The CDR3 spans 14 residues. Germline trimming cut 5 bases from V and 9 bases from J; bases unmatched to any gene: 7. Germline V CDR1 and CDR2: SGHVS, FQNEAQ. The CDR3 loop reads CASSPDRVFSPLHF. In DNA, the CDR3 is TGTGCCAGCAGCCCTGACAGGGTATTTTCACCCCTCCACTTT. Based on the CDR3 plus reference TRBV7-8 and TRBJ1-6, the full variable domain is GAGVSQSPRYKVAKRGQDVALRCDPISGHVSLFWYQQALGQGPEFLTYFQNEAQLDKSGLPSDRFFAERPEGSVSTLKIQRTQQEDSAVYLCASSPDRVFSPLHFGNGTRLTVT.

J is TRBJ2-3 and V is TRBV13; D gene uncertain. Between the trimmed V and J ends, which lost 5 bases and 3 bases, there was a span of 9 bases. CDR1 PRHDT and CDR2 FYEKMQ come from the germline V gene (reference sequence). The CDR3 runs to 13 residues. Here the CDR3 DNA reads TGTGCCAGCAGCGCATACCAGACAGATACGCAGTATTTT. Translated, it gives CASSAYQTDTQYF.

This chain joins TRBV5-6 and TRBJ1-1; 8 positions match TRBD1. Looked up from germline, CDR1 is SGHDT and CDR2 is YYEEEE. Trimming at V came to 4 bases and at J to 9 bases, leaving 5 bases not matched to a gene. The CDR3 consists of 12 residues. The CDR3 reads CASSHGQGQAFF. CDR3 nucleotides: TGTGCCAGCAGCCACGGACAGGGACAAGCTTTCTTT.

The V call is TRBV4-1, the J call TRBJ2-7; 13 positions agree with TRBD2. In germline, CDR1 is MGHRA, CDR2 YSYEKL. Unmatched junction bases numbered 3, after V lost 1 base and J lost 0 bases. There are 17 residues in the CDR3. The CDR3 bases are TGCGCCAGCAGCCAAGGGGGACTAGCGGGAATCTCCTACGAGCAGTACTTC. Its protein is CASSQGGLAGISYEQYF.

This clone was seen once. The chain has TRBV29-1 and TRBJ1-1, with 9 bases lining up with TRBD1. With 5 bases clipped from V and 5 bases from J, the junction kept 6 bases outside the gene matches. The germline gives CDR1 SQVTM, CDR2 ANQGSEA. CDR3 length: 13 residues. The CDR3: CSVPWTGETEAFF. The CDR3 DNA sequence: TGCAGCGTTCCTTGGACAGGGGAGACTGAAGCTTTCTTT.

The chain links TRBV6-1 to TRBJ2-5, with 10 bases matching TRBD2. This CDR3 spans 15 amino acids. V shed 6 bases, J shed 0 bases, and the junction held 4 bases outside the gene matches. CDR1 is MNHNS, CDR2 SASEGT, per germline. This CDR3 is CASSSGRAYQETQYF. The CDR3 DNA reads TGTGCCAGCAGCAGCGGGAGGGCGTACCAAGAGACCCAGTACTTC.

A single count supports this clone. V gene TRBV27 combines with J gene TRBJ2-7; D not certain. There are 16 residues in the CDR3. Per germline, CDR1 MNHEY and CDR2 SMNVEV (reference sequence). V lost 2 bases to trimming and J lost 5 bases, with 19 bases between them. The CDR3 sequence: CASSLAYELLMHEQYF. The CDR3 nucleotides read TGTGCCAGCAGTTTAGCGTATGAGCTTCTTATGCACGAGCAGTACTTC.

The chain combines TRBV5-4 with TRBJ1-2; 7 nucleotides line up with TRBD1. Germline V lookup: CDR1 SGHNT, CDR2 YYREEE (reference sequence). V lost 2 bases to trimming and J lost 4 bases; unmatched junction nucleotides: 14. The CDR3 sequence is 17 residues long. Here the CDR3 DNA reads TGTGCCAGCAGCTTTGAAGCAGGGGGATTTCGGGGCTATGGCTACACCTTC. Amino acid sequence: CASSFEAGGFRGYGYTF.

There are a few counts of this clone. For the CDR3, the DNA is TGCGCCAGCAGCTTGGCGGGGGAGGGCTACACCTTC. Translating gives CASSLAGEGYTF. The chain links TRBV5-1 to TRBJ1-2, with D tentatively TRBD1 (5 bases). The CDR3 is made up of 12 amino acids. With 0 bases removed from V and 8 bases from J, the gap between germline ends came to 8 bases. Germline V gene lookup returns CDR1 SGHRS and CDR2 YFSETQ. Variable domain in full (rest from reference TRBV5-1 and TRBJ1-2): KAGVTQTPRYLIKTRGQQVTLSCSPISGHRSVSWYQQTPGQGLQFLFEYFSETQRNKGNFPGRFSGRQFSNSRSEMNVSTLELGDSALYLCASSLAGEGYTFGSGTRLTVV.